The 24 T cell receptor beta chains listed next were all sequenced from one sample in a study of CD8 T cells in ankylosing spondylitis. TCRdb ran MiXCR on the 5' RACE reads and lists one entry per CDR3 protein. The table has about 140,000 distinct CDR3 sequences, approximately 7.4% seen once; the top ten hold roughly 12%. Specimen: blood, either unsorted or a sorted T cell fraction (not recorded which). The receptors here all came from a female donor with ankylosing spondylitis or in good health (not recorded which).

This clonotype was counted only a few times. The rearrangement uses TRBV11-2 and TRBJ2-1, with a possible D match to TRBD2 (5 bases). CDR1 SGHAT and CDR2 FQNNGV come from the germline V gene. The CDR3 consists of 19 residues. The V and J ends lost 4 bases and 0 bases respectively, with 22 bases between them. The CDR3 nucleotides are TGTGCCAGCAGCTCAACCCACCCAGGCAGAGGACTCTCCTACAATGAGCAGTTCTTC. Translating it yields CASSSTHPGRGLSYNEQFF.

The chain carries TRBV12-3 or TRBV12-4 and TRBJ2-7; the D is unclear. The V end was cut by 3 bases, the J end by 2 bases, with 17 bases between. The CDR3 is 16 amino acids. The CDR3, as DNA: TGTGCCAGCAGTTTTGATCCTCCGGGCTCCCCCTACGAGCAGTACTTC. Translated, it gives CASSFDPPGSPYEQYF.

This clonotype was seen at least ten times. CDR3 protein: CSVEVDYEQYF. The CDR3 bases are TGCAGCGTTGAGGTAGACTACGAGCAGTACTTC. The J gene is TRBJ2-7, the V gene TRBV29-1; D is ambiguous. The CDR3 spans 11 residues. Trimming pared 3 bases from V and 3 bases from J, leaving 6 bases between. Germline loops: CDR1 SQVTM, CDR2 ANQGSEA.

This clonotype has at least ten counts. This sequence joins TRBV7-9 and TRBJ2-2; D possibly corresponds to TRBD1 (5 bases). CDR3 length equals 15 residues. V was cut by 5 bases and J by 0 bases, with 10 bases left in between. Germline lookup yields CDR1 SEHNR and CDR2 FQNEAQ (reference sequence). CDR3 loop: CASSRKDTNTGELFF. In nucleotides, the CDR3 is TGTGCCAGCAGCCGAAAGGACACGAACACCGGGGAGCTGTTTTTT. The full variable domain, rest sourced from reference TRBV7-9 and TRBJ2-2, is DTGVSQNPRHKITKRGQNVTFRCDPISEHNRLYWYRQTLGQGPEFLTYFQNEAQLEKSRLLSDRFSAERPKGSFSTLEIQRTEQGDSAMYLCASSRKDTNTGELFFGEGSRLTVL.

This clonotype was detected ten times or more. CDR3 sequence reads: CASSLKRGNTGELFF. For the CDR3, the DNA is TGTGCCAGCAGTTTAAAGCGGGGGAACACCGGGGAGCTGTTTTTT. V is TRBV28 and J is TRBJ2-2; 7 positions agree with TRBD2. The ends lost 2 bases at V and 1 base at J; junction bases unmatched: 1. CDR3 length equals 15 residues. Germline loops: CDR1 MDHEN, CDR2 SYDVKM.

The J gene is TRBJ2-1, the V gene TRBV5-1, with a possible D match to TRBD1 (5 bases). Per germline, CDR1 SGHRS and CDR2 YFSETQ. V lost 0 bases and J lost 6, with 7 bases in between. The CDR3 runs 13 residues. In nucleotides, the CDR3 is TGCGCCAGCAGCTTGGAGGGGTTCAATGAGCAGTTCTTC. Its protein is CASSLEGFNEQFF.

In this sample, this clonotype turned up many times. The chain recombines TRBV5-1 with TRBJ2-3; D call uncertain. Trimming cost V 0 bases and J 5 bases, with 7 bases left between them. CDR1 SGHRS and CDR2 YFSETQ come from the germline V gene. The CDR3 covers 13 residues. CDR3 region: CASSLVTQDTQYF. The CDR3 DNA is TGCGCCAGCAGCTTGGTCACTCAAGATACGCAGTATTTT.

This clonotype has at least ten counts. V usage is TRBV18 and J usage is TRBJ1-2; D remains unclear. The CDR3 totals 13 residues. The V end lost 2 bases, the J end lost 8 bases, and 12 bases lay between the germline ends. Germline-derived CDR1 and CDR2 are KGHSH and LQKENI. The CDR3, as DNA: TGTGCCAGCTCACCAATGAGGGATCGCGGCTACACCTTC. Translating it yields CASSPMRDRGYTF.

This clonotype was counted a few times. This chain links TRBV10-2 with TRBJ1-5; TRBD1 matches 9 bases. Germline CDR1 and CDR2: WSHSY and SAAADI. The CDR3 is 14 residues long. The junction had 7 bases not matched to a gene; V was cut back by 6 bases and J by 7 bases. Here the CDR3 DNA reads TGCGCCAGCAGAGGGACAGGGAAGGAACAGCCCCAGCATTTT. It codes for CASRGTGKEQPQHF.

The V and J genes are TRBV6-4 and TRBJ2-2, with 7 bases fitting TRBD1. CDR1 is MRHNA, CDR2 SNTAGT, per germline. The CDR3 has 14 amino acids. Trimming took 6 bases from V and 4 from J; bases not matched to a gene: 5. The CDR3 sequence: CASRRQGTTGELFF. In DNA form, the CDR3 reads TGTGCCAGCAGACGACAGGGTACCACCGGGGAGCTGTTTTTT.

V and J are TRBV19 and TRBJ1-3; weak D call: TRBD1 (5 bases). This CDR3 comprises 14 residues. CDR1 is LNHDA, CDR2 SQIVND, per germline (reference sequence). V was clipped by 6 bases and J by 5 bases, with 14 bases between them. CDR3 DNA: TGTGCCAGTAGGCCCGGGACGGGAAGAAACACCATATATTTT. Translation gives CASRPGTGRNTIYF.

A few counts support this clonotype. The J gene is TRBJ2-7, the V gene TRBV18; D gene uncertain. This CDR3 is built from 14 residues. CDR1 and CDR2 from the germline V gene are KGHSH and LQKENI. Between the trimmed V and J ends, which lost 0 bases and 1 base, there was a span of 7 bases. The CDR3 reads CASSPPGRSYEQYF. The CDR3 region has the DNA TGTGCCAGCTCACCACCGGGCAGATCCTACGAGCAGTACTTC.

This clonotype was seen at least ten times. The J gene is TRBJ1-1, the V gene TRBV20-1; D uncertain. Trimming cost V 0 bases and J 8 bases, with 13 bases left between them. Germline lookup yields CDR1 DFQATT and CDR2 SNEGSKA (reference sequence). The CDR3 has 13 residues. Here the CDR3 reads CSARDPAPREAFF. The CDR3 DNA follows: TGCAGTGCTAGAGATCCGGCGCCTCGGGAAGCTTTCTTT.

This clonotype was seen ten or more times. V is TRBV4-1 and J is TRBJ2-3; D remains ambiguous. There are 16 residues in the CDR3. The germline V gene has CDR1 MGHRA and CDR2 YSYEKL. Trimming stripped 0 bases from V and 5 bases from J, with 15 bases between. The CDR3 nucleotides are TGCGCCAGCAGCCAAGATAAGGGAACCTATAGAGATACGCAGTATTTT. Protein sequence: CASSQDKGTYRDTQYF.

As to this clonotype: Since a much larger clone is just one base distant, this may be a read error. The chain combines TRBV2 with TRBJ2-3; maybe TRBD2 (6 bases). Looked up from germline, CDR1 is SNHLY and CDR2 is FYNNEI. The length of the CDR3 is 13 residues. CDR3 loop: CVSSEGMGGTQYF. CDR3 DNA sequence: TGTGTCAGCAGTGAAGGAATGGGGGGTACGCAGTATTTT.

This clonotype was seen many times. This sequence joins TRBV20-1 and TRBJ1-2; 11 bases fit TRBD1. The CDR3 is 14 residues long. V gave up 0 bases and J gave up 6 bases; unmatched junction bases: 3. Germline V gene lookup returns CDR1 DFQATT and CDR2 SNEGSKA (reference sequence). The CDR3 region has the DNA TGCAGTGCTAGAGATAGGACAGGGGGCGATGGCTACACCTTC. It yields the protein CSARDRTGGDGYTF.

This clonotype has ten or more counts. The V gene is TRBV29-1, the J gene TRBJ2-7, with 9 bases identical to TRBD1. The CDR3 loop spans 14 amino acids. The V and J ends lost 6 bases and 6 bases, in that order; junction bases with no gene match: 12. Germline values: CDR1 SQVTM, CDR2 ANQGSEA. The CDR3 sequence: CSVDTGTGISEQYF. The CDR3 coding sequence is TGCAGCGTCGACACCGGGACAGGGATTTCCGAGCAGTACTTC.

As to this clonotype: A much larger clone differs from this one at a single base, so this may be a read error. The gene calls are TRBV2 and TRBJ1-1, with 7 bases matching TRBD1. The CDR3 has 19 amino acids. The germline CDR1 and CDR2 sequences are SNHLY and FYNNEI. DNA of the CDR3: TGTACCAGCAGTAGAGGTCGACAGGGATGGGATCCCTCGAACCCTGAAGCTTTCTTT. Amino acids: CTSSRGRQGWDPSNPEAFF.

This clonotype was observed at least ten times. The chain links TRBV5-1 to TRBJ1-1; D remains ambiguous. CDR1 SGHRS and CDR2 YFSETQ come from the germline V gene. The CDR3 loop spans 11 amino acids. V lost 0 bases to trimming and J lost 7 bases, with 4 bases between them. DNA of the CDR3: TGCGCCAGCAGCTTGGGGGGTGAAGCTTTCTTT. Translating gives CASSLGGEAFF.

This clonotype was seen many times. The CDR3 sequence: CSVFRDSRETQYF. In DNA form, the CDR3 reads TGCAGCGTCTTCCGGGACTCCAGGGAGACCCAGTACTTC. The chain couples TRBV29-1 to TRBJ2-5; tentative D call: TRBD2 (6 bases). Germline V gene data show CDR1 as SQVTM and CDR2 as ANQGSEA. The CDR3 has 13 residues. V lost 6 bases, J lost 5 bases, and 16 bases lay in between. Drawing the rest from reference TRBV29-1 and TRBJ2-5, the complete variable domain is SAVISQKPSRDICQRGTSLTIQCQVDSQVTMMFWYRQQPGQSLTLIATANQGSEATYESGFVIDKFPISRPNLTFSTLTVSNMSPEDSSIYLCSVFRDSRETQYFGPGTRLLVL.

This clonotype came up many times. V is TRBV20-1 and J is TRBJ2-7; perhaps TRBD2 as D (5 bases). The CDR3 has 15 amino acids. Trimming took 1 base from V and 2 from J, leaving 15 bases between them. CDR1 DFQATT and CDR2 SNEGSKA come from the germline V gene (reference sequence). CDR3 region: CSARGSPSAAYEQYF. CDR3 nucleotide sequence: TGCAGTGCTAGAGGCTCGCCCTCAGCGGCCTACGAGCAGTACTTC.

This clonotype came up many times. The J gene is TRBJ1-6, the V gene TRBV21-1; TRBD1, the D gene given by the table, was not confirmed from the DNA. TRBV21-1 is designated a pseudogene. The length of the CDR3 is 18 residues. CDR3 sequence: CASTQQASVSASHSPLHF. In DNA form, the CDR3 reads TGTGCCAGCACCCAGCAAGCATCGGTTTCCGCGTCCCACTCACCCCTCCACTTT.

Regarding this clonotype: A read error is possible here, since a much larger clone lies one base away. V gene TRBV18 combines with J gene TRBJ1-3; D unclear. Germline CDR1 reads KGHSH; CDR2 reads LQKENI. There are 15 residues in the CDR3. V lost 1 base and J 4 bases, leaving 11 bases between the germline ends. This chain's CDR3 is CASSPLADNGNTIYF. The DNA for the CDR3 is TGTGCCAGCTCACCACTGGCAGATAACGGAAACACCATATATTTT.

In this sample, this clonotype turned up many times. The chain has TRBV14 and TRBJ2-7; 8 bases map to TRBD1. The CDR3 length is 15 residues. The germline V gene encodes CDR1 SGHDN and CDR2 FVKESK. V was clipped by 5 bases and J by 4 bases; unmatched bases: 10. CDR3 in amino acids: CASSEGQVPPYEQYF. CDR3 DNA: TGTGCCAGCAGCGAGGGACAGGTCCCTCCATACGAGCAGTACTTC.